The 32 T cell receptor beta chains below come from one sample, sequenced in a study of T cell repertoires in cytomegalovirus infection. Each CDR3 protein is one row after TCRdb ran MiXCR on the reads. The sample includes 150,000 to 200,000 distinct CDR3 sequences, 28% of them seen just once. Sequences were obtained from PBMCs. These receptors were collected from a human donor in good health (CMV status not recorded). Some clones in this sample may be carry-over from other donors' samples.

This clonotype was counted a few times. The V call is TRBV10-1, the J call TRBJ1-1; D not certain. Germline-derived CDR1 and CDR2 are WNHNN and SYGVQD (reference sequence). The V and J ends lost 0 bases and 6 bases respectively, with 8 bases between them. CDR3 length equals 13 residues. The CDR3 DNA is TGCGCCAGCAGTGAGTCTCGAAGAGCTGAAGCTTTCTTT. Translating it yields CASSESRRAEAFF.

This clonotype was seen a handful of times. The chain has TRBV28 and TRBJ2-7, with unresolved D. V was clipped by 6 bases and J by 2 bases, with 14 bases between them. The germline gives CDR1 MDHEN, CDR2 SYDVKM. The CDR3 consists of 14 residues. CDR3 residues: CASRLTAKPYEQYF. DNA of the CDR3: TGTGCCAGCAGGCTTACAGCTAAACCCTACGAGCAGTACTTC. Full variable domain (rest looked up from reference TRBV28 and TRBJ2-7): DVKVTQSSRYLVKRTGEKVFLECVQDMDHENMFWYRQDPGLGLRLIYFSYDVKMKEKGDIPEGYSVSREKKERFSLILESASTNQTSMYLCASRLTAKPYEQYFGPGTRLTVT.

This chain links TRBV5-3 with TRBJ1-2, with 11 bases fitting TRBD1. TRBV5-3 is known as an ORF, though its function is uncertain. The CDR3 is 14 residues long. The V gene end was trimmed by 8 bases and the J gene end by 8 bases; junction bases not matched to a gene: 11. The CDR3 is CASSRGQGDEGYTF. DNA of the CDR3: TGTGCCAGCAGCCGGGGACAGGGGGACGAGGGCTACACCTTC.

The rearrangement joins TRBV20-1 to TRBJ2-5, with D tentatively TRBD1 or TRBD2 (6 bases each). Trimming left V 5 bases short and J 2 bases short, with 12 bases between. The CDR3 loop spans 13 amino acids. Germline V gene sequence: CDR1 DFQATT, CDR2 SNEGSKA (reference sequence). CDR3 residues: CSAEGGDQETQYF. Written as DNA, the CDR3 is TGCAGTGCTGAGGGGGGCGATCAAGAGACCCAGTACTTC.

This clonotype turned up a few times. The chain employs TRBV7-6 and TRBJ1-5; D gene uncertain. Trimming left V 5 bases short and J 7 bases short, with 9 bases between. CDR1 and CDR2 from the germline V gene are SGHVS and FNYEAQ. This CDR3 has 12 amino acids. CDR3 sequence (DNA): TGTGCCAGCAGCATACCGGGACAGCCCCAGCATTTT. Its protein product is CASSIPGQPQHF.

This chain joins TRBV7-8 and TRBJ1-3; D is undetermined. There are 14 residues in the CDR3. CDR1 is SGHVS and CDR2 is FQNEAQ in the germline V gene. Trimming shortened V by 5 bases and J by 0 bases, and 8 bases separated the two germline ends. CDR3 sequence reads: CASSPLFSGNTIYF. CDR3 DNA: TGTGCCAGCAGCCCTTTATTCTCTGGAAACACCATATATTTT.

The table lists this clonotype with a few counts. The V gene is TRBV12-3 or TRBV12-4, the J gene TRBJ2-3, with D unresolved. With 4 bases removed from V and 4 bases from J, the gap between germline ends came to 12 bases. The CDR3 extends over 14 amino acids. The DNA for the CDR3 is TGTGCCAGCAGTTACCCTGTAAGGGCAGATACGCAGTATTTT. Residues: CASSYPVRADTQYF.

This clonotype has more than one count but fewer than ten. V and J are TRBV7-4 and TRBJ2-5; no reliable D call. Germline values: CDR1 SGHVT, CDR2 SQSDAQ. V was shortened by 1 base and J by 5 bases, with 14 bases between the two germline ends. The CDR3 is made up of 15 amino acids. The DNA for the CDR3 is TGTGCCAGCAGCTTAGGAGTCGAGTTCGGGGAGACCCAGTACTTC. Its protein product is CASSLGVEFGETQYF.

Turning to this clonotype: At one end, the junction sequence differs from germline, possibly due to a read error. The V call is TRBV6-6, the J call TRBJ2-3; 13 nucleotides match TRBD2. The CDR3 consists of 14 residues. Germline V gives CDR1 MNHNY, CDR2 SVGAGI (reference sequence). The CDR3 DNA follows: TGTGCCAGCGGTTACTCGACTAGCGGGGGGTCGCAGTATTTT. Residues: CASGYSTSGGSQYF.

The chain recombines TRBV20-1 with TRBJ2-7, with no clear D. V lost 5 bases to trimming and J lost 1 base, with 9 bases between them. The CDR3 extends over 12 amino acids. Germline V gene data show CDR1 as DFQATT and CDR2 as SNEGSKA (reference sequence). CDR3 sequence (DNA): TGCAGTGCTCCGTTGGGGTCCTACGAGCAGTACTTC. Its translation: CSAPLGSYEQYF.

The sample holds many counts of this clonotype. In DNA, the CDR3 is TGTGCCAGCACGCGCGGGGCCACCACAGATACGCAGTATTTT. Encoded protein: CASTRGATTDTQYF. This sequence joins TRBV7-8 and TRBJ2-3, with D possibly TRBD2 on 6 matching bases. V was clipped by 7 bases and J by 2 bases, with 13 bases between them. CDR1 and CDR2 from the germline V gene are SGHVS and FQNEAQ. CDR3 length: 14 residues.

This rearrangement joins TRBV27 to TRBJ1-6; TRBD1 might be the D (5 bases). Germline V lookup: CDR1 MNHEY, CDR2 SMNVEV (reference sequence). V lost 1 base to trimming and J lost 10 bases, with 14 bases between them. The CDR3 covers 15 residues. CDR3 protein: CASSLFGRVQSPLHF. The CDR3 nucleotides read TGTGCCAGCAGTTTATTCGGCAGGGTGCAGTCACCCCTCCACTTT.

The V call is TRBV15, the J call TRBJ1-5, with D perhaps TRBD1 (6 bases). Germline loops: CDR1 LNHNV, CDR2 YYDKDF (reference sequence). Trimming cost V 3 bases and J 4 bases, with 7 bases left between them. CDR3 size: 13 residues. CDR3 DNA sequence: TGTGCCACCAGCAGCAGGGGAAATCAGCCCCAGCATTTT. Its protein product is CATSSRGNQPQHF.

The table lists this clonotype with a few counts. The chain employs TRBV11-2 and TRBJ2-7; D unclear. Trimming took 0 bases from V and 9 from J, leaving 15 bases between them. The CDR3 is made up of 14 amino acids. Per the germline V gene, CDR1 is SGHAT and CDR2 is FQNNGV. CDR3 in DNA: TGTGCCAGCAGCTTAGAAAAAAGGTGGCAGCGGCAGTACTTC. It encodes CASSLEKRWQRQYF.

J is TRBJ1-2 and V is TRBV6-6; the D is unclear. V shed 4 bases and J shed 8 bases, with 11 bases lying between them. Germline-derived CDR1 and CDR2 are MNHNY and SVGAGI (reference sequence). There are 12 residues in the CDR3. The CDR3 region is CASSSPTVGYTF. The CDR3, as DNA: TGTGCCAGCAGTTCCCCCACTGTGGGCTACACCTTC.

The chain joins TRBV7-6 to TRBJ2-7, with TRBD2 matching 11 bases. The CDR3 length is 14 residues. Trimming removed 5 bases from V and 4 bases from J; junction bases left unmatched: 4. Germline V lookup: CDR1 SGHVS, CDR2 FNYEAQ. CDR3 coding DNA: TGTGCCAGCAGCGGGGTAGCGGGGGGGTACGAGCAGTACTTC. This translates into CASSGVAGGYEQYF.

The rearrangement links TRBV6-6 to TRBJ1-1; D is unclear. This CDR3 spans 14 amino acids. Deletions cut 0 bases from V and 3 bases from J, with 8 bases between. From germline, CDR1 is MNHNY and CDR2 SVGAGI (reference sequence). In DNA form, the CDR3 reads TGTGCCAGCAGTTACTCTTATGGGGACACTGAAGCTTTCTTT. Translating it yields CASSYSYGDTEAFF.

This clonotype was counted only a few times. This CDR3 is CASRGTGINEKLFF. The CDR3 bases are TGTGCCAGCAGGGGGACAGGGATTAATGAAAAACTGTTTTTT. The chain links TRBV12-3 or TRBV12-4 to TRBJ1-4; 9 bases agree with TRBD1. The CDR3 runs 14 residues. Trimming cost V 6 bases and J 4 bases; bases outside gene matches: 3.

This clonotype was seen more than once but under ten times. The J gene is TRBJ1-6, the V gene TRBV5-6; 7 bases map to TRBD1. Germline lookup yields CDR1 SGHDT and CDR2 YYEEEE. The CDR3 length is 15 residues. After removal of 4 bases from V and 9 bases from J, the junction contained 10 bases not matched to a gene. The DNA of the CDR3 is TGTGCCAGCAGCCCGTATCAGGGGGGGGTTTCACCCCTCCACTTT. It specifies CASSPYQGGVSPLHF.

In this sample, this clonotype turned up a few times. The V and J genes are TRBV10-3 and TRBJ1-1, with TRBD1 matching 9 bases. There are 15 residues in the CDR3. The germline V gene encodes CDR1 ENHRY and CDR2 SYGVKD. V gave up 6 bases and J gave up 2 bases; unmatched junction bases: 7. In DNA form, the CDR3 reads TGTGCCATCAGAAAATCGGGACAGGGAAACACTGAAGCTTTCTTT. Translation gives CAIRKSGQGNTEAFF.

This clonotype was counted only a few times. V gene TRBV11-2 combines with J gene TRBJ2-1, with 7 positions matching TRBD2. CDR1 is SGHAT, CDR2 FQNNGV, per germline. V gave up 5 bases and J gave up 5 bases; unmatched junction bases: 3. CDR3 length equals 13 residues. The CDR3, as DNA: TGTGCCAGCAGCCGGGAGGCTGACAATGAGCAGTTCTTC. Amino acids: CASSREADNEQFF.

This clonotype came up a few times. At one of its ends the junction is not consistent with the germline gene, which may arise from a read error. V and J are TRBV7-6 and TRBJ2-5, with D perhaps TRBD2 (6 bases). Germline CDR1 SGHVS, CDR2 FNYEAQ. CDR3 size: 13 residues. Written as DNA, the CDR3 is TGTGCTAGCAGCTCCCGCGGGGTAGAGACCCAGTACTTC. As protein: CASSSRGVETQYF.

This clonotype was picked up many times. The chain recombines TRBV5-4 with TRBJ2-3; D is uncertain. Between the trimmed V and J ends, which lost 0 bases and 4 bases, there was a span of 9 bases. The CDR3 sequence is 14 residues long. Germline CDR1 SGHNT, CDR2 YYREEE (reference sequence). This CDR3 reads CASSLAGEADTQYF. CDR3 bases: TGTGCCAGCAGCTTGGCCGGAGAGGCAGATACGCAGTATTTT.

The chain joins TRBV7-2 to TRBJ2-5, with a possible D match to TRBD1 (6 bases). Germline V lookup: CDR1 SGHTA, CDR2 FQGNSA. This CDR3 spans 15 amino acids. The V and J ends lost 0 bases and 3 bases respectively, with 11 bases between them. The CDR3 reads CASSLAGTPKETQYF. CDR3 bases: TGTGCCAGCAGCTTAGCCGGGACACCTAAAGAGACCCAGTACTTC.

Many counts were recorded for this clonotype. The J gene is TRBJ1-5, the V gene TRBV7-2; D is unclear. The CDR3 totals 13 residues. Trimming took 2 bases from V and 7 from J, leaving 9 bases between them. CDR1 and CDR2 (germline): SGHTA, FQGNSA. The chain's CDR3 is CASSLSGEQPQHF. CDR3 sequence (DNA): TGTGCCAGCAGCTTATCCGGTGAACAGCCCCAGCATTTT.

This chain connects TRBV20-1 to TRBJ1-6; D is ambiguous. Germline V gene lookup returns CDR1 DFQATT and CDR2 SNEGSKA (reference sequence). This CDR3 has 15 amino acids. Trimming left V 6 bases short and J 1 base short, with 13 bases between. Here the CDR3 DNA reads TGCAGTGCCGCGGCTACAGCTTCCTATAATTCACCCCTCCACTTT. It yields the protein CSAAATASYNSPLHF.

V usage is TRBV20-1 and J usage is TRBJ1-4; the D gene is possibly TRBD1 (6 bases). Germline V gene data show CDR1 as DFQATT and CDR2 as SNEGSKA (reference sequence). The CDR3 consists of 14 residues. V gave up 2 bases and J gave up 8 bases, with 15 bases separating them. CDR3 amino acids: CSARKARGGEKLFF. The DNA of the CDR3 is TGCAGTGCTAGAAAGGCCAGGGGAGGCGAAAAACTGTTTTTT.

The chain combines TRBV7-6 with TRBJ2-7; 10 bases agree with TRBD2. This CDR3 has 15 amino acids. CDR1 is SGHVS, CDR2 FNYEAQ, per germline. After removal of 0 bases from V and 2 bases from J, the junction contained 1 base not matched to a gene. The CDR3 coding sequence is TGTGCCAGCAGCTTAGCAAGCGGGGGGGCCTACGAGCAGTACTTC. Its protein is CASSLASGGAYEQYF.

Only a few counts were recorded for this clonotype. The CDR3 here is CASSLDSGHDYTF. DNA for the CDR3: TGTGCCAGCAGTCTTGATTCCGGACATGACTACACCTTC. The V call is TRBV6-1, the J call TRBJ1-2; weak D call: TRBD1 (5 bases). CDR1 is MNHNS and CDR2 is SASEGT in the germline V gene. The CDR3 length is 13 residues. The V and J ends lost 5 bases and 10 bases respectively, with 17 bases between them.

The DNA for the CDR3 is TGCAGCGTATCCGGGACAGCCAACATGAACACTGAAGCTTTCTTT. Protein sequence: CSVSGTANMNTEAFF. The chain links TRBV29-1 to TRBJ1-1; 7 bases match TRBD1. V lost 6 bases and J lost 0; bases outside the gene matches: 10. CDR3 length: 15 residues. Germline V CDR1 and CDR2: SQVTM, ANQGSEA.

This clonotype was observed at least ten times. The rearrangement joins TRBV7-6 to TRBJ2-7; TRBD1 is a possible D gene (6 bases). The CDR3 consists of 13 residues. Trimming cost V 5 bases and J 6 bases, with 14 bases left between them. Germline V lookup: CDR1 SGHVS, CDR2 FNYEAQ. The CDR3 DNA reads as TGTGCCAGCAGCCGTGGGACACCCGCCGAGCAGTACTTC. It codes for CASSRGTPAEQYF.

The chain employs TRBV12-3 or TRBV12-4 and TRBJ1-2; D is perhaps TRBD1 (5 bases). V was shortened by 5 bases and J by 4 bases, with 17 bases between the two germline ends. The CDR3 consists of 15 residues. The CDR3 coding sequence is TGTGCCAGCAGTCCCGGGACCGCCTTGGGCTATGGCTACACCTTC. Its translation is CASSPGTALGYGYTF.